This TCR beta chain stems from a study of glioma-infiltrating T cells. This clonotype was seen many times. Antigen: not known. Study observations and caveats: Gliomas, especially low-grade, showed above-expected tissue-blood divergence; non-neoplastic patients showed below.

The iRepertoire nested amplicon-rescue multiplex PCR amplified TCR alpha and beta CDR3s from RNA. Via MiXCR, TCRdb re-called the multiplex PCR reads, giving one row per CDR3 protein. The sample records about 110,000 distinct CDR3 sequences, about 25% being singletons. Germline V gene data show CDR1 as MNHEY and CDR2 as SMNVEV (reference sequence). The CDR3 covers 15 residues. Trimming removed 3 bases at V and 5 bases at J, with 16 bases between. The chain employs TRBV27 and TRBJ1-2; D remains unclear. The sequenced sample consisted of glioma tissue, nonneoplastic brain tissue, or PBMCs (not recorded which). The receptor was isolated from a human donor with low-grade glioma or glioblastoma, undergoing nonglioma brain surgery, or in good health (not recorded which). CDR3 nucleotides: TGTGCCAGCAGTTTTTCAGGAGGTTTTTCTTATGGCTACACCTTC. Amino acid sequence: CASSFSGGFSYGYTF.